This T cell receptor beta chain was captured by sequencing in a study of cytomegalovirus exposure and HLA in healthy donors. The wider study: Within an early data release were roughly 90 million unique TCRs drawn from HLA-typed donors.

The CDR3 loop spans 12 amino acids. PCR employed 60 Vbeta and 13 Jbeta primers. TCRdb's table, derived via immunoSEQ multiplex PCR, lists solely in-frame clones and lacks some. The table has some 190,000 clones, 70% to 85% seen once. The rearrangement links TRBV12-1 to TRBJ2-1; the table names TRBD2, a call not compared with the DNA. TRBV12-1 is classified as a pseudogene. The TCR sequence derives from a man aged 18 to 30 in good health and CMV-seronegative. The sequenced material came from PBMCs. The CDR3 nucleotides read TGTGCCAGCAGTTATGGGAGGACTGAGCAGTTCTTC. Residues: CASSYGRTEQFF.